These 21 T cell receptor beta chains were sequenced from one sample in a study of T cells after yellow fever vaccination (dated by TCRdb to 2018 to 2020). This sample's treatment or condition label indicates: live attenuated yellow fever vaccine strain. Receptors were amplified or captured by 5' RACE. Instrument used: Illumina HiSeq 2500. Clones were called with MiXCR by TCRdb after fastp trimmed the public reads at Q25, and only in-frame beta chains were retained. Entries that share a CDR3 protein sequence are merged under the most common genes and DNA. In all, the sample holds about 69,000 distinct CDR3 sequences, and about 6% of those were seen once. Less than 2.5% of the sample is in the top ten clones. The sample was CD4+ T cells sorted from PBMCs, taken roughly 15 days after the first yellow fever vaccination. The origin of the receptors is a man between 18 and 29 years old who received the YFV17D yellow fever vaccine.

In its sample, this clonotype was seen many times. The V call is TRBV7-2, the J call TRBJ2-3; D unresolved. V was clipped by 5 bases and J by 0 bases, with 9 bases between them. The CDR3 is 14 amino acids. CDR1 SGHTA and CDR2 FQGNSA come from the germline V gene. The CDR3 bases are TGTGCCAGCAGCCTGACCATGAGCACAGATACGCAGTATTTT. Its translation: CASSLTMSTDTQYF.

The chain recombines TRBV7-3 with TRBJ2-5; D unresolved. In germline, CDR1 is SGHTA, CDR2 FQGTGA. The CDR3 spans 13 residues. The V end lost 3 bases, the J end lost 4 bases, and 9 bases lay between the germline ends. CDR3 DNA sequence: TGTGCCAGCAGCTTTACGTGGGGAGAGACCCAGTACTTC. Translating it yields CASSFTWGETQYF. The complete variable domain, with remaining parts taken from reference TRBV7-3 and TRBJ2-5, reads GAGVSQTPSNKVTEKGKYVELRCDPISGHTALYWYRQSLGQGPEFLIYFQGTGAADDSGLPNDRFFAVRPEGSVSTLKIQRTERGDSAVYLCASSFTWGETQYFGPGTRLLVL.

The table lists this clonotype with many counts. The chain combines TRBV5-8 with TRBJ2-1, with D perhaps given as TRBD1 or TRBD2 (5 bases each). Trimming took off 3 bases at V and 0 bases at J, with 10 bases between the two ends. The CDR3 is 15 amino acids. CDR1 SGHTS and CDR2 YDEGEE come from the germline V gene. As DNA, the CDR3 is TGTGCCAGCAGCTGGGACGACGGCTCCTACAATGAGCAGTTCTTC. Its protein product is CASSWDDGSYNEQFF. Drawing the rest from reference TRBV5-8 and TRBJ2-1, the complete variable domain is EAGVTQSPTHLIKTRGQQATLRCSPISGHTSVYWYQQALGLGLQFLLWYDEGEERNRGNFPPRFSGRQFPNYSSELNVNALELEDSALYLCASSWDDGSYNEQFFGPGTRLTVL.

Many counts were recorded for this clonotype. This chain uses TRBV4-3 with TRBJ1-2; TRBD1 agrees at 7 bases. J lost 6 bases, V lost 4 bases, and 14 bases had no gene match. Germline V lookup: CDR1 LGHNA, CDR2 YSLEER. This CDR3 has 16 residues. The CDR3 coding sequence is TGCGCCAGCAGCCGAGGGACAGACTCGGGGTATGATGGCTACACCTTC. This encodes CASSRGTDSGYDGYTF.

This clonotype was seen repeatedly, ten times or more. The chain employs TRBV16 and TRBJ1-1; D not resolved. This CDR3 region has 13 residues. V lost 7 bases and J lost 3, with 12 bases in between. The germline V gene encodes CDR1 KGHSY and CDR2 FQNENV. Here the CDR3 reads CASKPRPDTEAFF. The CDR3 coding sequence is TGTGCCAGCAAACCACGTCCGGACACTGAAGCTTTCTTT.

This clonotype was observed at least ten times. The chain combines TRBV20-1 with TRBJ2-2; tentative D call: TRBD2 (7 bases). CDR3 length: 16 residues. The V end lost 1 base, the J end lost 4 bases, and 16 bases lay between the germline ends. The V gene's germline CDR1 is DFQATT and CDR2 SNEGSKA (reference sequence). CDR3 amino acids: CSARVLAGAGTGELFF. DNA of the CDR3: TGCAGTGCTAGAGTTCTCGCGGGGGCGGGCACCGGGGAGCTGTTTTTT.

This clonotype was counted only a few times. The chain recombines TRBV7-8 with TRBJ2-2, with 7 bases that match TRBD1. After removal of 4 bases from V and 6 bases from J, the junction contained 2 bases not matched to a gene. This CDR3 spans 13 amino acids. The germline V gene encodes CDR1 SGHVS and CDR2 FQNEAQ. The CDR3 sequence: CASSSGTAGELFF. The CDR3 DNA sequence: TGTGCCAGCAGCTCGGGGACAGCCGGGGAGCTGTTTTTT.

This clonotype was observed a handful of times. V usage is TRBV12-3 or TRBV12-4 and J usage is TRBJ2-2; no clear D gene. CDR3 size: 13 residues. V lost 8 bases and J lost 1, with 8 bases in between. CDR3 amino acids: CASEWWNTGELFF. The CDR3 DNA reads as TGTGCCAGCGAATGGTGGAACACCGGGGAGCTGTTTTTT.

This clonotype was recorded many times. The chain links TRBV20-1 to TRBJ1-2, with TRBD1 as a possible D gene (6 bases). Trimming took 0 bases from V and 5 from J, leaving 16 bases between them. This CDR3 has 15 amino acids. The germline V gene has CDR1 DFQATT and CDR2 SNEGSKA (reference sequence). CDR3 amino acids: CSARDVPGVRYGYTF. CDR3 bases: TGCAGTGCTAGAGATGTGCCAGGGGTTAGGTATGGCTACACCTTC.

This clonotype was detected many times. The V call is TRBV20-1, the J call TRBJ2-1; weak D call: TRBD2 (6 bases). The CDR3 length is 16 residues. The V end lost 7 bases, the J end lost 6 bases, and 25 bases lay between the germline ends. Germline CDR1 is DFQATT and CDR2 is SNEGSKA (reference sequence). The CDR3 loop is CSVYTFRGGRSNEQFF. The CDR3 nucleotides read TGCAGTGTGTACACCTTCCGGGGAGGCAGAAGCAATGAGCAGTTCTTC.

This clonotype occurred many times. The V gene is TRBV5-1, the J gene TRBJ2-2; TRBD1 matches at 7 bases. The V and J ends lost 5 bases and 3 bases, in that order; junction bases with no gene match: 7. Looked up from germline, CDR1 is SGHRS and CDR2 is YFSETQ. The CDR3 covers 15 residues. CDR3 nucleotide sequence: TGCGCCAGCAGTCGACAGGGTCTGGACACCGGGGAGCTGTTTTTT. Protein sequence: CASSRQGLDTGELFF.

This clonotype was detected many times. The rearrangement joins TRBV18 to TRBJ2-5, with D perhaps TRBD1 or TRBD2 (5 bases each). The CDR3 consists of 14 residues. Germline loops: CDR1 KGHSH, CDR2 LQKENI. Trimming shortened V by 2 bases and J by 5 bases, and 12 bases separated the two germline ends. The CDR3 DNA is TGTGCCAGCTCACCAATATCCCGGGGCGAGACCCAGTACTTC. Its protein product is CASSPISRGETQYF.

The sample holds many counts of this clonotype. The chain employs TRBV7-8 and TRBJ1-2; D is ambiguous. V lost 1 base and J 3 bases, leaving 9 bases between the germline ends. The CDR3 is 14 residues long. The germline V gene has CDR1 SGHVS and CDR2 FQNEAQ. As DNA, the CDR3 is TGTGCCAGCAGCTTAGTCGCCAGAGACTATGGCTACACCTTC. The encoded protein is CASSLVARDYGYTF.

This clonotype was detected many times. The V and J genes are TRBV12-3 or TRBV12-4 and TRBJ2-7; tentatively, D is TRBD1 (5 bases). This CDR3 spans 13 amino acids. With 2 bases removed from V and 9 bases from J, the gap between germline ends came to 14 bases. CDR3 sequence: CASSLRGTSGQYF. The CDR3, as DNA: TGTGCCAGCAGTTTAAGGGGCACTTCAGGGCAGTACTTC.

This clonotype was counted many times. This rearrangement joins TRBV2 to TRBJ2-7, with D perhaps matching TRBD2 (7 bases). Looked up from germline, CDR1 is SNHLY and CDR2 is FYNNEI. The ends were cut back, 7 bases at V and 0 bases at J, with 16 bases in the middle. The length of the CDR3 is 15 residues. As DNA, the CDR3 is TGTGCCAGCAAGGCTGGGGGGGCGAGCTCCTACGAGCAGTACGTC. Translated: CASKAGGASSYEQYV.

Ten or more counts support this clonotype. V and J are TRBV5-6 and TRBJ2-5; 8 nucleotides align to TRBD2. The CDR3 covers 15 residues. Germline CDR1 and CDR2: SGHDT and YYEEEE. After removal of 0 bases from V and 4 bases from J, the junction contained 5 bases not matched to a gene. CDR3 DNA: TGTGCCAGCAGCTTGGCCGCGGGGGGAGGAGAGACCCAGTACTTC. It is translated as CASSLAAGGGETQYF.

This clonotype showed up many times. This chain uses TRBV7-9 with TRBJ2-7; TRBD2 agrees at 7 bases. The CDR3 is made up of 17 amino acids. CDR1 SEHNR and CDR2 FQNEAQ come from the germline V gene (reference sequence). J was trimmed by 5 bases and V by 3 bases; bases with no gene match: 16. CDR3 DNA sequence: TGTGCCAGCAGCTTCCCCCCCTCTAACGGGGGGAAAAACGAGCAGTACGTC. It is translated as CASSFPPSNGGKNEQYV.

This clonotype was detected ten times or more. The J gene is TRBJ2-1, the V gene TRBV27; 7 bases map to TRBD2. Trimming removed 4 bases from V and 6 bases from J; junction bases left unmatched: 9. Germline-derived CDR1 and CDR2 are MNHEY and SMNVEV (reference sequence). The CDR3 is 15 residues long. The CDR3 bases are TGTGCCAGCAGTTGGGTGGGGGGGGTTGGCAATGAGCAGTTCTTC. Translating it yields CASSWVGGVGNEQFF.

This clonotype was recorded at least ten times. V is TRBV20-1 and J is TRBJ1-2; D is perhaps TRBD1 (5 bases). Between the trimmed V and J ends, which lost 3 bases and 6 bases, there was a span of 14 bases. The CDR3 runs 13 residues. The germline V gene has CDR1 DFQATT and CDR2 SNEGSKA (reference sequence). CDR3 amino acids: CSASSPGYNGYTF. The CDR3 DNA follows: TGCAGTGCTAGTTCACCAGGGTACAATGGCTACACCTTC.

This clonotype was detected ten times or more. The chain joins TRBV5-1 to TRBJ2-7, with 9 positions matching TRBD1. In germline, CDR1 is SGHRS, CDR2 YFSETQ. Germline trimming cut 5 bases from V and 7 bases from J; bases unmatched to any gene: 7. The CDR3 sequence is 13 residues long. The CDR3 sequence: CASRRTGEEEQYF. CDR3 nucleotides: TGCGCCAGCAGACGGACAGGGGAGGAAGAGCAGTACTTC.

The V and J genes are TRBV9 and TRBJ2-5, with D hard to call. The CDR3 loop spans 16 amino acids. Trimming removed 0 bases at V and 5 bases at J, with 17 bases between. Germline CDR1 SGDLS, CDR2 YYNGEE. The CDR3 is CASSVEVGQFVETQYF. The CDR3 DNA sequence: TGTGCCAGCAGCGTAGAGGTGGGCCAGTTCGTCGAGACCCAGTACTTC.